What follows are 17 T cell receptor beta chains derived from one specimen sequenced in a study of identical twins. Via MiXCR, TCRdb re-called the 5' RACE reads, giving one row per CDR3 protein. The sample includes 500,000 to 650,000 distinct CDR3 sequences, approximately 20% of them seen just once. This sample also appeared in a second study, on yellow fever vaccine responses in identical twins.

The specimen sequenced was CD4+ T cells sorted from blood. All receptors come from a woman younger than 35 in good health.

This clonotype was found a few times. The V and J genes are TRBV27 and TRBJ2-2; the match to TRBD1 covers 9 bases. The germline V gene encodes CDR1 MNHEY and CDR2 SMNVEV (reference sequence). The CDR3 length is 15 residues. The V segment lost 3 bases and the J segment 4 bases; nucleotides outside the gene matches: 3. DNA for the CDR3: TGTGCCAGCAGTTTGGGACAGGGAGTCACCGGGGAGCTGTTTTTT. This codes for CASSLGQGVTGELFF.

The J gene is TRBJ1-6, the V gene TRBV28; the match to TRBD1 covers 8 bases. This CDR3 contains 14 residues. Germline V CDR1 and CDR2: MDHEN, SYDVKM. The J segment lost 7 bases and the V segment lost 5 bases, leaving 4 bases of the junction unmatched. CDR3 coding DNA: TGTGCCAGCAGTGGCTGGACAGGGAATTCACCCCTCCACTTT. As protein: CASSGWTGNSPLHF.

The table lists this clonotype with a few counts. The chain carries TRBV9 and TRBJ2-2; tentatively, D is TRBD2 (6 bases). The CDR3 contains 17 residues. Germline lookup yields CDR1 SGDLS and CDR2 YYNGEE. Trimming pared 0 bases from V and 0 bases from J, leaving 12 bases between. CDR3 sequence (DNA): TGTGCCAGCAGCGTAGAGGCCGGGACTGCGAACACCGGGGAGCTGTTTTTT. Residues: CASSVEAGTANTGELFF.

This clonotype was seen more than once but under ten times. The rearrangement links TRBV12-3 or TRBV12-4 to TRBJ2-7, with D possibly being TRBD2 (6 bases). The CDR3 length is 15 residues. Trimming pared 3 bases from V and 9 bases from J, leaving 21 bases between. The CDR3 spells CASSLGRNRVGGQYF. The CDR3 nucleotides read TGTGCCAGCAGTTTGGGGAGGAACCGGGTAGGCGGGCAGTACTTC.

The gene calls are TRBV28 and TRBJ2-1, with D uncertain. Germline V gene lookup returns CDR1 MDHEN and CDR2 SYDVKM. V lost 2 bases to trimming and J lost 6 bases, with 14 bases between them. This CDR3 has 15 residues. CDR3 bases: TGTGCCAGCAGTTTAACTGCCCCTTCGAGCAATGAGCAGTTCTTC. This translates into CASSLTAPSSNEQFF. The full variable domain, its missing parts supplied by reference TRBV28 and TRBJ2-1, is DVKVTQSSRYLVKRTGEKVFLECVQDMDHENMFWYRQDPGLGLRLIYFSYDVKMKEKGDIPEGYSVSREKKERFSLILESASTNQTSMYLCASSLTAPSSNEQFFGPGTRLTVL.

The chain combines TRBV5-1 with TRBJ2-1, with 14 nucleotides matching TRBD2. Trimming at V came to 0 bases and at J to 0 bases, leaving 8 bases not matched to a gene. CDR3 length equals 20 residues. Germline V gives CDR1 SGHRS, CDR2 YFSETQ. CDR3 in amino acids: CASSLALTSGGVSSYNEQFF. The CDR3 bases are TGCGCCAGCAGCTTGGCTTTGACTAGCGGGGGGGTAAGCTCCTACAATGAGCAGTTCTTC.

The table lists this clonotype with many counts. CDR3 in amino acids: CSATSLAGSPDTQYF. The CDR3 nucleotides are TGCAGTGCTACCTCTCTAGCGGGATCGCCAGATACGCAGTATTTT. This chain joins TRBV20-1 and TRBJ2-3, with 9 bases fitting TRBD2. The CDR3 is made up of 15 amino acids. Trimming at V came to 4 bases and at J to 4 bases, leaving 9 bases not matched to a gene. CDR1 is DFQATT, CDR2 SNEGSKA, per germline (reference sequence).

This clonotype was found a few times. V and J are TRBV25-1 and TRBJ2-3; 10 nucleotides agree with TRBD2. V trimming: 5 bases; J trimming: 6 bases; junction bases outside the gene matches: 5. Germline loops: CDR1 MGHDK, CDR2 SYGVNS. The CDR3 contains 14 residues. CDR3 sequence (DNA): TGTGCCAGCAGTCTAGCGGGAGTTGTGGATACGCAGTATTTT. This encodes CASSLAGVVDTQYF.

The chain joins TRBV5-6 to TRBJ2-1; D is possibly TRBD1 or TRBD2 (5 bases each). The V end lost 5 bases, the J end lost 1 base, and 19 bases lay between the germline ends. Germline V gene sequence: CDR1 SGHDT, CDR2 YYEEEE. This CDR3 has 17 residues. The DNA of the CDR3 is TGTGCCAGCAGGTGGGGACGAGGTCTTCTATCCTACAATGAGCAGTTCTTC. Amino acid sequence: CASRWGRGLLSYNEQFF.

This chain connects TRBV24-1 to TRBJ2-1, with D possibly called TRBD1 or TRBD2 (5 bases each). This CDR3 is built from 16 residues. V was shortened by 3 bases and J by 3 bases, with 14 bases between the two germline ends. CDR1 and CDR2 from the germline V gene are KGHDR and SFDVKD. The CDR3 loop is CATSDTGPGDYNEQFF. CDR3 nucleotides: TGTGCCACCAGTGATACGGGACCCGGCGACTACAATGAGCAGTTCTTC.

The rearrangement joins TRBV20-1 to TRBJ2-3; D not certain. There are 13 residues in the CDR3. Between the trimmed V and J ends, which lost 0 bases and 1 base, there was a span of 5 bases. The V gene's germline CDR1 is DFQATT and CDR2 SNEGSKA (reference sequence). DNA for the CDR3: TGCAGTGCTAGAGATCCCCGCACAGATACGCAGTATTTT. Translated: CSARDPRTDTQYF.

This chain links TRBV11-1 with TRBJ2-5; TRBD2 might be the D (7 bases). V lost 4 bases to trimming and J lost 5 bases, with 26 bases between them. The CDR3 spans 18 residues. The germline V gene encodes CDR1 SGHAT and CDR2 FQDESV (reference sequence). The CDR3 spells CASSSRGGGQRVLETQYF. The CDR3 nucleotides read TGTGCCAGCAGCTCACGAGGGGGGGGCCAAAGGGTCCTGGAGACCCAGTACTTC.

The sample holds a few counts of this clonotype. The chain carries TRBV24-1 and TRBJ2-2; maybe TRBD2 (6 bases). CDR1 KGHDR and CDR2 SFDVKD come from the germline V gene. Trimming took off 1 base at V and 2 bases at J, with 10 bases between the two ends. The CDR3 consists of 16 residues. The CDR3 protein is CATSDFKRANTGELFF. Here the CDR3 DNA reads TGTGCCACCAGTGATTTTAAGCGGGCTAACACCGGGGAGCTGTTTTTT.

The table lists this clonotype with many counts. The V call is TRBV12-3 or TRBV12-4, the J call TRBJ2-5; no firm D call. V lost 6 bases and J 0 bases, leaving 11 bases between the germline ends. The CDR3 totals 14 residues. The CDR3, as DNA: TGTGCCAGCAGCCGCAGCCGATACCAAGAGACCCAGTACTTC. Translation: CASSRSRYQETQYF.

This sequence joins TRBV6-2 or TRBV6-3 and TRBJ2-1; TRBD1 is a possible D gene (6 bases). Trimming removed 5 bases at V and 4 bases at J, with 9 bases between. Germline V gene data show CDR1 as MNHEY and CDR2 as SVGEGT. The CDR3 has 13 residues. As DNA, the CDR3 is TGTGCCAGCAGTGGGACAACTTACAATGAGCAGTTCTTC. Translation: CASSGTTYNEQFF.

The table lists this clonotype with a few counts. V usage is TRBV10-3 and J usage is TRBJ2-7; TRBD1 matches 10 bases. After removal of 3 bases from V and 3 bases from J, the junction contained 5 bases not matched to a gene. The germline gives CDR1 ENHRY, CDR2 SYGVKD. The CDR3 sequence is 15 residues long. The CDR3 spells CAISEGTGEGYEQYV. The DNA of the CDR3 is TGTGCCATCAGTGAAGGGACAGGGGAGGGCTACGAGCAGTACGTC.

A note on this clonotype: Since a much larger clone is just one base distant, this may be a read error. The V gene is TRBV5-1, the J gene TRBJ2-1; D might be TRBD1 or TRBD2, each matching 6 bases. Trimming took 0 bases from V and 11 from J, leaving 18 bases between them. Germline CDR1 reads SGHRS; CDR2 reads YFSETQ. The CDR3 length is 15 residues. Here the CDR3 reads CASSLAGGWGRQQFF. CDR3 in DNA: TGCGCCAGCAGCTTGGCCGGGGGCTGGGGACGTCAGCAGTTCTTC.